Listed below are T cell receptor beta chains from one sample, sequenced in a study of Graves' ophthalmopathy and Graves' hyperthyroidism. Each CDR3 protein is one row after TCRdb ran MiXCR on the multiplex PCR reads. The sample shows hundreds of thousands of distinct CDR3 sequences, around 42% of them seen only once. Specimen: peripheral blood. These receptors came from an adult man with Graves' ophthalmopathy. Each CDR3 is given with its conserved first and last residue. A D gene is named only where the DNA matches it firmly. Some rows have no size entry. The others give once, few or many, or a class for an expanded clone.

D,V,J,length,size,CDR3,DNA
.,TRBV5-1,TRBJ2-7,15,few,CASSLGPGSSYEQYF,TGCGCCAGCAGCCTCGGACCGGGGAGCTCCTACGAGCAGTACTTC
.,TRBV14,TRBJ1-2,14,.,CASSDPGTGYGYTF,TGTGCCAGCAGTGACCCCGGGACGGGCTATGGCTACACCTTC
TRBD1,TRBV7-2,TRBJ1-5,15,few,CASSLEGTGGQPQHF,TGTGCCAGCAGCTTAGAAGGGACAGGGGGTCAGCCCCAGCATTTT
.,TRBV7-9,TRBJ1-2,15,.,CASSLVVAGDDGYTF,TGTGCCAGCAGCTTAGTTGTCGCGGGGGATGATGGCTACACCTTC
.,TRBV20-1,TRBJ1-2,13,few,CSASNRGNYGYTF,TGCAGTGCTAGTAATCGGGGGAACTATGGCTACACCTTC
.,TRBV7-3,TRBJ2-5,15,.,CASSLVLGLQETQYF,TGTGCCAGCAGCTTAGTTTTAGGACTGCAAGAGACCCAGTACTTC
.,TRBV20-1,TRBJ1-2,12,.,CSARVQTYGYTF,TGCAGTGCTAGAGTCCAAACATATGGCTACACCTTC
TRBD1,TRBV24-1,TRBJ2-5,14,many,CATSGTGGRETQYF,TGTGCCACCAGTGGGACAGGGGGTCGGGAGACCCAGTACTTC
.,TRBV7-2,TRBJ1-2,15,.,CASRLGGLLDYGYTF,TGTGCCAGCCGATTGGGGGGGCTCTTGGACTATGGCTACACCTTC
.,TRBV25-1,TRBJ2-3,11,.,CASSATDTQYF,TGTGCCAGCAGTGCCACAGATACGCAGTATTTT
TRBD1,TRBV29-1,TRBJ1-2,14,many,CSVEDRRTGKGYTF,TGCAGCGTTGAAGATCGACGGACAGGGAAGGGCTACACCTTC
TRBD1,TRBV7-2,TRBJ1-3,15,.,CASSPGTGAGNTIYF,TGTGCCAGCAGTCCCGGGACAGGGGCTGGAAACACCATATATTTT
TRBD1,TRBV5-1,TRBJ2-2,17,few,CASSLGDRVTDTGELFF,TGCGCCAGCAGCTTGGGGGACAGGGTTACGGACACCGGGGAGCTGTTTTTT
TRBD2,TRBV7-9,TRBJ2-7,16,.,CASSLSPFSGTYEQYF,TGTGCCAGCAGCTTATCTCCGTTTAGCGGGACCTACGAGCAGTACTTC
.,TRBV20-1,TRBJ1-1,13,few,CSARTNFFTEAFF,TGCAGTGCTAGGACAAATTTCTTCACTGAAGCTTTCTTT